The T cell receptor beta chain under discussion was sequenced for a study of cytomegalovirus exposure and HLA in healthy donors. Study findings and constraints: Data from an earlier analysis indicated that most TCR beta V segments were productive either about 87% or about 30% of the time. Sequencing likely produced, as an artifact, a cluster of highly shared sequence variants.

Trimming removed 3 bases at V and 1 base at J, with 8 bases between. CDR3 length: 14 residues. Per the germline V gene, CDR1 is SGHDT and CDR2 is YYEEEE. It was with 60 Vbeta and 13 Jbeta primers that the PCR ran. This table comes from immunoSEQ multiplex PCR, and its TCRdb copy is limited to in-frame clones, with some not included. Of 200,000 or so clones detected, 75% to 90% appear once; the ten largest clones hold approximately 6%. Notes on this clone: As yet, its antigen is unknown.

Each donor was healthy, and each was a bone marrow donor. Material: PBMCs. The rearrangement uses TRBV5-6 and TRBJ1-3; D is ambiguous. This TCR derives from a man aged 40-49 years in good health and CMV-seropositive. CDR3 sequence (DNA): TGTGCCAGCAGCTCCACTAGATCTGGAAACACCATATATTTT. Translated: CASSSTRSGNTIYF. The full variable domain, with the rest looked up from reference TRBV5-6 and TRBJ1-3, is DAGVTQSPTHLIKTRGQQVTLRCSPKSGHDTVSWYQQALGQGPQFIFQYYEEEERQRGNFPDRFSGHQFPNYSSELNVNALLLGDSALYLCASSSTRSGNTIYFGEGSWLTVV.